The clone carrying this T cell receptor (beta chain) came up a few times. Measured with immunoSEQ multiplex PCR; TCRdb has only the in-frame clones, and not every one. The profile covers about 120,000 clones, with approximately 89% appearing a single time and approximately 8% taken by the ten largest. CDR3 length: 13 amino acids. Trimming left V 3 bases short and J 3 bases short, with 10 bases between. CDR1 is SGDLS and CDR2 is YYNGEE in the germline V gene. The record originates from a study of control samples from healthy donors and cancer patients. The V gene is TRBV9, the J gene TRBJ2-7; a weak D match, TRBD2 (5 bases). This receptor was identified in a woman aged 18-29 years in good health. What was sequenced was blood. CDR3 DNA sequence: TGTGCCAGCAGCGGCGCAGGAGGCTACGAGCAGTACTTC. Protein sequence: CASSGAGGYEQYF.